This TCR beta chain is from a study of cytomegalovirus exposure and HLA in healthy donors. Whole-study context: In an early release, HLA-typed donors contributed about 80 million unique TCR sequences. Researchers found that roughly 81% of fewer than 450 genotyped donors fell within the Caucasian-associated ancestry cluster.

PCR amplification relied on 60 Vbeta primers (plus 13 Jbeta primers). TCRdb keeps only in-frame clones here, not all; method: immunoSEQ multiplex PCR. The data contain roughly 200,000 clones, about four fifths of them singletons. Unmatched junction bases numbered 1, after V lost 1 base and J lost 3 bases. CDR1 is LGHNA and CDR2 is YSLEER in the germline V gene. The CDR3 is 16 amino acids. The sample taken for sequencing was PBMCs. The receptor was isolated from a male donor in good health and CMV-seronegative. This chain connects TRBV4-3 to TRBJ2-3; 13 nucleotides agree with TRBD2. The CDR3 protein is CASSQGTSGRTDTQYF. Written as DNA, the CDR3 is TGCGCCAGCAGCCAAGGGACTAGCGGGAGAACAGATACGCAGTATTTT.